This T cell receptor (beta chain) stems from a study of TET2 disruption in CD19-targeted CAR T cells (dated by TCRdb to the late 2010s). For context, the study as a whole: The number of samples was determined by the original clinical trial design and by which samples were available, and no additional inclusion criteria were applied. What the research found in general, with its limitations: The conclusions drawn about the patient's CAR T cells were based on extensive analysis of just one subject.

The sample's treatment or condition, from its label and the paper: autologous CTL019 cells: CD19 CAR with 4-1BB and CD3 zeta domains. TCR zeta and 4-1BB costimulatory signaling domains were built into the CD19 CAR. Leukapheresis was used to collect the T cells for CTL019 manufacturing from peripheral blood. The DNeasy Blood and Tissue Kit was used to extract genomic DNA from pre-infusion T cells, peripheral blood, or sorted post-infusion T cells. In the case of this clone: Its antigen specificity is not known. The read stops 3 residues short of the end of the CDR3; the missing end is completed from the germline J gene.

TCR beta chain deep sequencing was performed with the immunoSEQ assay. As for the authors' bioinformatics: Only productive TCR beta rearrangements went into calculating clonotype frequencies. The source is immuneACCESS, and TCRdb retained only in-frame sequences with V and J called. Part of the clones is not carried over; for the studies checked, unresolved V genes explain less than half of this, and the remainder is unexplained. Clone size and V and J calls were adopted from that table, with D and trimming inferred from the DNA. The sample's own table lists about 26,000 clones. About 2% of the sample is taken by the ten largest. The CDR3 measures 17 amino acids from cysteine to phenylalanine. Of the CDR3's DNA, 42 bases were read; they are in frame from base 1. Relative to germline, V is missing 6 bases and J is missing 4 bases, with 11 bases of the junction outside any gene match. The germline V gene encodes CDR1 MNHEY and CDR2 SVGEGT.

This receptor was taken from a man in his 70s with chronic lymphocytic leukemia. The chain couples TRBV6-2 or TRBV6-3 to TRBJ2-5, with 13 junctional bases fitting TRBD2. The sample here was CD8- CAR+ T cells sorted from cultured blood T cells, taken for CD19 CAR T cell therapy. The sample's cell subset or site, from its label and the paper: CD8-negative CAR-positive T cells from the infusion product. CDR3 bases read: TGTGCCAGCAGCCCATCCCCACTAGCGGGGGGGAGAGAGACC. Its translation reads: CASSPSPLAGGRET. The whole CDR3 reads CASSPSPLAGGRETQYF.